This entry concerns a single T cell receptor (beta chain). As yet, its antigen is unknown. The sample is drawn from a study of cytomegalovirus exposure and HLA in healthy donors. As for the study in general: The 120 or so validation repertoires were reported in a later analysis to have been generated on the same platform as the roughly 700 first-cohort repertoires.

General study findings and limits: The study put under 200 TCR beta chains on its list as cytomegalovirus-associated. In vitro, a few CMV-associated chains proved specific for CMV antigens.

The germline CDR1 and CDR2 sequences are SGHTA and FQGTGA. With 5 bases removed from V and 10 bases from J, the gap between germline ends came to 15 bases. The CDR3 is 13 residues long. Clones were read by immunoSEQ multiplex PCR, and TCRdb kept only the in-frame ones, dropping some. The sample records 150,000 to 200,000 clones, 84% being singletons. The V and J genes are TRBV7-3 and TRBJ2-1; perhaps TRBD2 as D (6 bases). This clonotype was obtained from a man between 18 and 29 years old in good health and CMV-seropositive. The sequenced sample consisted of PBMCs. The CDR3 nucleotides are TGTGCCAGCAGCCCCACGGGGAGGCAGGAGCAGTTCTTC. Residues: CASSPTGRQEQFF.